The rows below give T cell receptor beta chains drawn from one sample of a study of cytomegalovirus exposure and HLA in healthy donors. TCRdb's copy holds only in-frame clones and misses some; the assay was immunoSEQ multiplex PCR. The table records some 140,000 clones, about 76% of them present only once. Sequencing used PBMCs. Receptor source: a female donor in good health and CMV-seronegative. Both conserved end residues are part of each CDR3. D genes are given only for firm matches. The size of a clone is reported for some rows only, either as once, few or many, or as a class for expanded clones.

d_gene	abundance	v_gene	j_gene	CDR3aa	CDR3nt
.	once	TRBV5-4	TRBJ1-4	CASSAGPSYGEKLFF	TGTGCCAGCAGCGCGGGTCCTTCGTATGGTGAAAAACTGTTTTTT
TRBD1	.	TRBV19	TRBJ1-1	CASSTSGQGRAFF	TGTGCCAGTAGTACTTCCGGACAGGGGCGTGCTTTCTTT
TRBD1	.	TRBV5-1	TRBJ2-7	CASSLGTGAYEQYF	TGCGCCAGCAGCCTCGGGACAGGCGCCTACGAGCAGTACTTC
.	.	TRBV28	TRBJ2-3	CASRDISTDTQYF	TGTGCCAGCCGGGACATTAGCACAGATACGCAGTATTTT
.	.	TRBV19	TRBJ2-2	CASSIWRDTGELFF	TGTGCCAGTAGTATTTGGAGGGACACCGGGGAGCTGTTTTTT
TRBD1	few	TRBV6-1	TRBJ2-7	CAGGQQTYEQYF	TGTGCCGGGGGACAGCAAACCTACGAGCAGTACTTC
.	.	TRBV7-9	TRBJ1-4	CASSLGGTNEKLFF	TGTGCCAGCAGCTTGGGGGGAACTAATGAAAAACTGTTTTTT
.	.	TRBV6-5	TRBJ1-5	CASSTGNQPQHF	TGTGCCAGCAGCACGGGGAATCAGCCCCAGCATTTT
TRBD1	once	TRBV25-1	TRBJ2-3	CASTTGITDTQYF	TGTGCCAGCACGACAGGGATCACAGATACGCAGTATTTT
TRBD2	.	TRBV5-1	TRBJ2-7	CASSLTSGAYEQYF	TGCGCCAGCAGCTTGACTAGCGGGGCCTACGAGCAGTACTTC
.	.	TRBV2	TRBJ2-2	CASSAYGELFF	TGTGCCAGCAGTGCGTACGGGGAGCTGTTTTTT
TRBD2	.	TRBV4-3	TRBJ2-1	CASSQDSLAGGRNEQFF	TGCGCCAGCAGCCAAGACTCCCTAGCGGGGGGGCGGAATGAGCAGTTCTTC
.	.	TRBV5-4	TRBJ2-2	CASSWSVGQPTGELFF	TGTGCCAGCAGCTGGTCCGTGGGACAACCAACCGGGGAGCTGTTTTTT
.	.	TRBV9	TRBJ1-1	CASSRDRRNTEAFF	TGTGCCAGCAGCAGAGACAGGAGGAACACTGAAGCTTTCTTT
TRBD1	.	TRBV9	TRBJ2-1	CASSVTGASDEQFF	TGTGCCAGCAGCGTGACAGGGGCAAGCGATGAGCAGTTCTTC
.	few	TRBV6-6	TRBJ2-2	CASSYFSAVAGELFF	TGTGCCAGCAGTTACTTTTCGGCGGTAGCCGGGGAGCTGTTTTTT
TRBD1	.	TRBV4-1	TRBJ2-7	CASSQLTGGSEQYF	TGCGCCAGCAGCCAACTAACAGGGGGATCCGAGCAGTACTTC
.	.	TRBV27	TRBJ1-2	CASSLGGMRGYTF	TGTGCCAGCAGTTTAGGGGGGATGAGAGGCTACACCTTC
TRBD2	.	TRBV5-4	TRBJ2-7	CASSLPGSGLASYEQYF	TGTGCCAGCAGCTTGCCTGGTTCGGGACTAGCTTCCTACGAGCAGTACTTC
.	few	TRBV18	TRBJ1-1	CASKQGVDTEAFF	TGTGCCAGCAAACAGGGTGTGGACACTGAAGCTTTCTTT
.	.	TRBV20-1	TRBJ1-1	CSAPGRGEAFF	TGCAGTGCCCCCGGGAGGGGTGAAGCTTTCTTT
TRBD1	.	TRBV2	TRBJ2-7	CASSEHPGQGLYEQYF	TGTGCCAGCAGTGAGCATCCAGGACAGGGCCTATACGAGCAGTACTTC
TRBD1	.	TRBV11-2	TRBJ2-5	CASSFGTGGRKTQYF	TGTGCCAGCAGTTTCGGGACAGGGGGACGAAAGACCCAGTACTTC
.	.	TRBV4-3	TRBJ2-7	CASSPGGAGSGDYEQYF	TGCGCCAGCAGCCCCGGAGGGGCAGGGTCTGGGGATTACGAGCAGTACTTC
.	.	TRBV15	TRBJ1-2	CATSSSRGGDYGYTF	TGTGCCACCAGCAGCTCCCGTGGGGGGGACTATGGCTACACCTTC
.	.	TRBV7-2	TRBJ2-7	CASSPARDTSSYEQYF	TGTGCCAGCAGCCCCGCCCGGGACACGAGCTCCTACGAGCAGTACTTC
.	.	TRBV27	TRBJ2-3	CASSLRGFSTDTQYF	TGTGCCAGCAGTTTAAGGGGATTTAGCACAGATACGCAGTATTTT
TRBD2	.	TRBV30	TRBJ2-7	CAWSVGVGGRTREQYF	TGTGCCTGGAGTGTAGGCGTCGGCGGGAGGACGCGAGAGCAGTACTTC
.	.	TRBV2	TRBJ2-5	CASSGQSLQETQYF	TGTGCCAGCAGTGGACAAAGCCTACAAGAGACCCAGTACTTC
.	.	TRBV9	TRBJ2-7	CASSAEGRGSYEQYF	TGTGCCAGCAGCGCGGAGGGGCGCGGCTCCTACGAGCAGTACTTC
TRBD2	few	TRBV7-9	TRBJ2-3	CASSLSQRGLTTQYF	TGTGCCAGCAGCTTAAGTCAGAGGGGACTAACGACGCAGTATTTT
.	.	TRBV6-5	TRBJ2-2	CASSANVGELFF	TGTGCCAGCAGCGCGAATGTCGGGGAGCTGTTTTTT
TRBD1	once	TRBV29-1	TRBJ2-1	CSAQDRWEQFF	TGCAGCGCACAGGACAGGTGGGAGCAGTTCTTC
TRBD2	.	TRBV7-2	TRBJ2-3	CASSRSSGGPEDTQYF	TGTGCCAGCAGCCGATCTAGCGGGGGGCCAGAAGATACGCAGTATTTT
TRBD1	few	TRBV27	TRBJ2-3	CASSFADRGDTQYF	TGTGCCAGCAGTTTTGCAGACAGGGGAGATACGCAGTATTTT
TRBD2	.	TRBV29-1	TRBJ2-3	CSVPGGDTDTQYF	TGCAGCGTCCCGGGAGGGGACACAGATACGCAGTATTTT
.	.	TRBV11-3	TRBJ2-3	CASSSLGLNTDTQYF	TGTGCCAGCAGCTCCTTAGGACTGAACACAGATACGCAGTATTTT
TRBD1	.	TRBV7-8	TRBJ1-2	CASSLGQNGYTF	TGTGCCAGCAGCTTGGGACAGAATGGCTACACCTTC
.	.	TRBV4-1	TRBJ2-4	CASSQDWSGSIAKNIQYF	TGCGCCAGCAGCCAAGATTGGTCAGGGTCGATAGCCAAAAACATTCAGTACTTC
TRBD1	.	TRBV14	TRBJ1-4	CASSPGTAFATNEKLFF	TGTGCCAGCAGCCCGGGGACAGCCTTCGCAACTAATGAAAAACTGTTTTTT